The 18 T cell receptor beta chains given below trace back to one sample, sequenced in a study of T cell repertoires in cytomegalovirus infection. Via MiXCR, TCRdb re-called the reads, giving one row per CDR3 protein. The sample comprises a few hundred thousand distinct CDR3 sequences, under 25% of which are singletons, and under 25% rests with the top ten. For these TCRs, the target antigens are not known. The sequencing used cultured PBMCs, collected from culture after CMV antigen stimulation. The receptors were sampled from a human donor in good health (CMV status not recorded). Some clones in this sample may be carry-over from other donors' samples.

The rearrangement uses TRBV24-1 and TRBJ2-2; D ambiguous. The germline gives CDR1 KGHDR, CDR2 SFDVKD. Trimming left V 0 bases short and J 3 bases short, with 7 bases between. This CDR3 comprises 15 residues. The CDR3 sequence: CATSDLRTDTGELFF. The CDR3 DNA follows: TGTGCCACCAGTGATTTGAGAACGGACACCGGGGAGCTGTTTTTT.

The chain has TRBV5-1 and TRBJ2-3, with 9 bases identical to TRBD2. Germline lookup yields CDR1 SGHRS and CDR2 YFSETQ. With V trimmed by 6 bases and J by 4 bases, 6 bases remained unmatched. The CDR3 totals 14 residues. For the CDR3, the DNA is TGCGCCAGCACCCCGGGACTAGCCGCAGATACGCAGTATTTT. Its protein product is CASTPGLAADTQYF.

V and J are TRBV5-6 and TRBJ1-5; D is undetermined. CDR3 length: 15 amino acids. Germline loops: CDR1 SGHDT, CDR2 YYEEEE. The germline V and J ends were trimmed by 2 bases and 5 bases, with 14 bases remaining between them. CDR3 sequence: CASSFRSRGDQPQHF. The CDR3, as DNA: TGTGCCAGCAGCTTCAGGTCCCGCGGGGATCAGCCCCAGCATTTT. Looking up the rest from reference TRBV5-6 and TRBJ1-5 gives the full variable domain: DAGVTQSPTHLIKTRGQQVTLRCSPKSGHDTVSWYQQALGQGPQFIFQYYEEEERQRGNFPDRFSGHQFPNYSSELNVNALLLGDSALYLCASSFRSRGDQPQHFGDGTRLSIL.

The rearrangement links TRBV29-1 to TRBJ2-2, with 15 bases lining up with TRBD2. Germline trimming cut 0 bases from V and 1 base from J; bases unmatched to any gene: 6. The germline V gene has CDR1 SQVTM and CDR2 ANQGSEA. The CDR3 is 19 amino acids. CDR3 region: CSVEDPGLAGGWNTGELFF. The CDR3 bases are TGCAGCGTTGAAGACCCGGGACTAGCGGGAGGCTGGAACACCGGGGAGCTGTTTTTT.

CDR3 loop: CASRGTTQETQYF. Written as DNA, the CDR3 is TGTGCCAGCAGGGGGACAACGCAAGAGACCCAGTACTTC. J is TRBJ2-5 and V is TRBV27; D may be TRBD1 (6 bases). V was clipped by 6 bases and J by 2 bases, with 10 bases between them. Germline values: CDR1 MNHEY, CDR2 SMNVEV (reference sequence). The CDR3 extends over 13 amino acids.

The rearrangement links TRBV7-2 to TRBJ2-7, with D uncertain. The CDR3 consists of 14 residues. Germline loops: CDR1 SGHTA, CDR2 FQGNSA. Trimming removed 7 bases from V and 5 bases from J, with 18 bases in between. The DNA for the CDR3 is TGTGCCAGCACACCTTTTGTGTCAGTTGACGAGCAGTACTTC. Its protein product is CASTPFVSVDEQYF.

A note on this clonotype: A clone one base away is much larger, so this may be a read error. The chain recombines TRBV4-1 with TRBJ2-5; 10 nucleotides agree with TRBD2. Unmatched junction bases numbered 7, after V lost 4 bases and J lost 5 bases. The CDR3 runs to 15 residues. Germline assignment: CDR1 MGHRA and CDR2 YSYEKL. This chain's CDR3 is CASSLPGLASETQYF. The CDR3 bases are TGCGCCAGCAGCCTTCCGGGACTAGCGTCGGAGACCCAGTACTTC.

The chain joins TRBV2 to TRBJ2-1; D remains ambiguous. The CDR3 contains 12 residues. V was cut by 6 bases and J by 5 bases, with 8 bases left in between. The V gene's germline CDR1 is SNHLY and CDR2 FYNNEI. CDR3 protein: CASSQDHNEQFF. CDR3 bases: TGTGCCAGCAGCCAAGACCACAATGAGCAGTTCTTC.

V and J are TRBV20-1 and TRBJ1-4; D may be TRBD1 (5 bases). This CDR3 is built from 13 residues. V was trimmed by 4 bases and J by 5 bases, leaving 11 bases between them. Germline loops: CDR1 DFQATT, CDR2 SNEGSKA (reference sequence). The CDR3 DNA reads TGCAGTGCTACCCGGGGCCTGAATGAAAAACTGTTTTTT. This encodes CSATRGLNEKLFF.

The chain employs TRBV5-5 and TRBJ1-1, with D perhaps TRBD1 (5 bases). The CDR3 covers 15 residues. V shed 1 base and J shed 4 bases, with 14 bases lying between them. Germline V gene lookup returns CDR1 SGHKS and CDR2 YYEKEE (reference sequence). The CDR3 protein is CASSLYTHTGTEAFF. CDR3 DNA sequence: TGTGCCAGCAGCTTGTACACACATACAGGCACTGAAGCTTTCTTT.

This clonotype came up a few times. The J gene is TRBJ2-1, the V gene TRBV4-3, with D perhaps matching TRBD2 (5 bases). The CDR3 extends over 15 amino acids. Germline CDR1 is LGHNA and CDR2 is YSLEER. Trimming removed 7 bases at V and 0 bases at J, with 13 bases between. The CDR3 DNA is TGCGCCAGCAAACTAGACGGAAGCTCCTACAATGAGCAGTTCTTC. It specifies CASKLDGSSYNEQFF.

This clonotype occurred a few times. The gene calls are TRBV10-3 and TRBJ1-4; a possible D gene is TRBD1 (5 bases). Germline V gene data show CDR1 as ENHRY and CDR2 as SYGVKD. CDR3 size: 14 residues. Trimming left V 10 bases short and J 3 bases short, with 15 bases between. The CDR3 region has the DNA TGTGCCACCAAGACAGATGCGGCTAATGAAAAACTGTTTTTT. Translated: CATKTDAANEKLFF.

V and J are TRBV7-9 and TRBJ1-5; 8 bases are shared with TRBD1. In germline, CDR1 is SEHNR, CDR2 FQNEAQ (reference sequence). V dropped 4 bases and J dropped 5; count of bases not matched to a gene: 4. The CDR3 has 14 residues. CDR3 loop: CASSSGQGYQPQHF. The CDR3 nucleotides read TGTGCCAGCAGCTCAGGACAGGGATATCAGCCCCAGCATTTT. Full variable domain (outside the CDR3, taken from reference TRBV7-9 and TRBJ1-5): DTGVSQNPRHKITKRGQNVTFRCDPISEHNRLYWYRQTLGQGPEFLTYFQNEAQLEKSRLLSDRFSAERPKGSFSTLEIQRTEQGDSAMYLCASSSGQGYQPQHFGDGTRLSIL.

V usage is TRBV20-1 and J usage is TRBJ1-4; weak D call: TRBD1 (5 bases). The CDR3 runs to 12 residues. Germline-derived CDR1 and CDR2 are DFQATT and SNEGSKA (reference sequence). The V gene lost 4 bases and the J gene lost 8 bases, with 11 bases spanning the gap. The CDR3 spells CSAKIEGEKLFF. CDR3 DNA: TGCAGTGCTAAAATAGAGGGGGAAAAACTGTTTTTT.

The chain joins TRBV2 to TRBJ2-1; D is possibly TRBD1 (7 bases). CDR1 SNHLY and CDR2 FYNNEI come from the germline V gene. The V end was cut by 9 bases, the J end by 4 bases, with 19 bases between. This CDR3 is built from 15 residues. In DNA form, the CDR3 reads TGTGCCAGAACGCGGGACAGCACCTTATACAATGAGCAGTTCTTC. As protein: CARTRDSTLYNEQFF.

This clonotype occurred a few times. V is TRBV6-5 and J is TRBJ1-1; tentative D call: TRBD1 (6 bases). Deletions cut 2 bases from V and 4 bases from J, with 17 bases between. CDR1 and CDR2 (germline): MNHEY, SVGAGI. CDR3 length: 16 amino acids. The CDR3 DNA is TGTGCCAGCAGTTACGCGGGGGCCGCCCTGGGCACTGAAGCTTTCTTT. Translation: CASSYAGAALGTEAFF.

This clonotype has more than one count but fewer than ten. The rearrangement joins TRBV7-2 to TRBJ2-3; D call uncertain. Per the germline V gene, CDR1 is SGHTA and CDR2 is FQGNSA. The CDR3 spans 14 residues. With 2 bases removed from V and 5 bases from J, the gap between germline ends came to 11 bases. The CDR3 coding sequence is TGTGCCAGCAGCTTACAATCTACTGGAGATACGCAGTATTTT. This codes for CASSLQSTGDTQYF.

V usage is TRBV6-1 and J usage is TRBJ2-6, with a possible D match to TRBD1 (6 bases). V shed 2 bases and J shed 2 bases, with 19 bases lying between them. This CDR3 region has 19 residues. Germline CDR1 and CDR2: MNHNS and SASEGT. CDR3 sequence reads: CASSENPASDSTGANVLTF. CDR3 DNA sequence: TGTGCCAGCAGTGAAAACCCTGCCTCGGACAGTACTGGGGCCAACGTCCTGACTTTC.